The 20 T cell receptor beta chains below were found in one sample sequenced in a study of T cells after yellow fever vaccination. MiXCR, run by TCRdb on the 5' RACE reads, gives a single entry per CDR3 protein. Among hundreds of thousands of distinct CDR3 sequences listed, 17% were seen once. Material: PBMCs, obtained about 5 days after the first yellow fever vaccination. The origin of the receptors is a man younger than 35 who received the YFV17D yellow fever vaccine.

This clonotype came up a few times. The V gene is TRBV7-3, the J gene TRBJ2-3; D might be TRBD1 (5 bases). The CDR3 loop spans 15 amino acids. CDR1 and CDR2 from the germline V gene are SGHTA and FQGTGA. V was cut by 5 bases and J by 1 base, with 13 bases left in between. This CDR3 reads CASSPTTDRTDTQYF. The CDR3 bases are TGTGCCAGCAGCCCGACGACAGACCGCACAGATACGCAGTATTTT.

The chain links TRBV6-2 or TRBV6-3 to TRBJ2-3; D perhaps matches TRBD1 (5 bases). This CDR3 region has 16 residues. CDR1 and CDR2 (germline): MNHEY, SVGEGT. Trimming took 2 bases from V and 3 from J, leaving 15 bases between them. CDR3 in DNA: TGTGCCAGCAGTTACGCTGGGGCGTTGAGTACAGATACGCAGTATTTT. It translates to CASSYAGALSTDTQYF.

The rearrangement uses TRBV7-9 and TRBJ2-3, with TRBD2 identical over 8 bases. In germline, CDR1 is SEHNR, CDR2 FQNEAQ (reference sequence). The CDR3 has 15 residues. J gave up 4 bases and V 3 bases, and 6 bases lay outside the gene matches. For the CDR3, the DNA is TGTGCCAGCAGCTTCTCCGGGACTAGGTCAGATACGCAGTATTTT. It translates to CASSFSGTRSDTQYF.

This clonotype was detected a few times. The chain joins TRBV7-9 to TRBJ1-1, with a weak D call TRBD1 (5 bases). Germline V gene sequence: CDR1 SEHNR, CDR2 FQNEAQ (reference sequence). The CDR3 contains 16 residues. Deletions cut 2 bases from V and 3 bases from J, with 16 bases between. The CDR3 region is CASSLLRAVRHTEAFF. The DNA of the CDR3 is TGTGCCAGCAGCTTACTCAGGGCGGTGCGGCACACTGAAGCTTTCTTT.

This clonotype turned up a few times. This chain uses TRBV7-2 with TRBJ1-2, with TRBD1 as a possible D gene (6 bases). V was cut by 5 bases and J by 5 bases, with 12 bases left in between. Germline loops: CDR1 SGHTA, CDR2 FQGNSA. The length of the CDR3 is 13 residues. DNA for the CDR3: TGTGCCAGCAGCAAGGACAGAACATATGGCTACACCTTC. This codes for CASSKDRTYGYTF. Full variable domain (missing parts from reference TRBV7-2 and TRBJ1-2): GAGVSQSPSNKVTEKGKDVELRCDPISGHTALYWYRQSLGQGLEFLIYFQGNSAPDKSGLPSDRFSAERTGGSVSTLTIQRTQQEDSAVYLCASSKDRTYGYTFGSGTRLTVV.

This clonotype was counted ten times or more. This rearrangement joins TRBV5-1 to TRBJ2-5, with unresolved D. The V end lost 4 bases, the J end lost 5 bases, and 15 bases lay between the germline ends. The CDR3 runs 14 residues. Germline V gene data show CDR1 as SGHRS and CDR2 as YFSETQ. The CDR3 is CASSHGKVRETQYF. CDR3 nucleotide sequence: TGCGCCAGCAGCCATGGCAAGGTACGGGAGACCCAGTACTTC. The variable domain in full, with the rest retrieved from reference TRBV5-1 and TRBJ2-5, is KAGVTQTPRYLIKTRGQQVTLSCSPISGHRSVSWYQQTPGQGLQFLFEYFSETQRNKGNFPGRFSGRQFSNSRSEMNVSTLELGDSALYLCASSHGKVRETQYFGPGTRLLVL.

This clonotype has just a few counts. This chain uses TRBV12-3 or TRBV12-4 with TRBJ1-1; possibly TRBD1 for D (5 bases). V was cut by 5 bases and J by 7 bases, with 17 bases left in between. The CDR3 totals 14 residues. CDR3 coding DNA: TGTGCCAGCAGTCGTCTCGGAGTGGGGGGTGAAGCTTTCTTT. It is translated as CASSRLGVGGEAFF.

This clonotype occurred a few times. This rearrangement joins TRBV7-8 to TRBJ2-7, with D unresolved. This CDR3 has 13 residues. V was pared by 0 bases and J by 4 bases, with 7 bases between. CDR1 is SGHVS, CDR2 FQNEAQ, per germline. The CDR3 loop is CASSLAQLYEQYV. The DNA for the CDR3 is TGTGCCAGCAGCTTAGCCCAGCTTTACGAGCAGTACGTC.

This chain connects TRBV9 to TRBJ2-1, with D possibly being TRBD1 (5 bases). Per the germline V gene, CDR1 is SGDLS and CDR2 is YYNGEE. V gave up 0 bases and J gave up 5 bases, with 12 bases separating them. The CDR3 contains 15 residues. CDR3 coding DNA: TGTGCCAGCAGCGTAGATGGCAGGGCCGACAATGAGCAGTTCTTC. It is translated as CASSVDGRADNEQFF.

The CDR3 here is CASSYGHNRAGDTQYF. The CDR3 DNA reads TGCGCCAGCAGCTATGGCCATAACAGGGCTGGCGATACGCAGTATTTT. The V call is TRBV5-1, the J call TRBJ2-3; D might be TRBD1 (6 bases). With 3 bases removed from V and 6 bases from J, the gap between germline ends came to 20 bases. The CDR3 length is 16 residues. Germline CDR1 reads SGHRS; CDR2 reads YFSETQ.

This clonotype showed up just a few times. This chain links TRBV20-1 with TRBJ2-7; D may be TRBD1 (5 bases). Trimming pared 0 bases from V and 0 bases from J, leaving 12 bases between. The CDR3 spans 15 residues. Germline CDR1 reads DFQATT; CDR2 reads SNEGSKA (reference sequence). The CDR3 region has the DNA TGCAGTGCTAGAGATAGCCAGGGAAGCTCCTACGAGCAGTACTTC. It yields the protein CSARDSQGSSYEQYF.

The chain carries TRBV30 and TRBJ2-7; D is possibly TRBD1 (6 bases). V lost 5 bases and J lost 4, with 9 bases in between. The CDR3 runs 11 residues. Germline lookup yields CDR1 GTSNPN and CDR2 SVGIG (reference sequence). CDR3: CAWGQPYEQYF. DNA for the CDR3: TGTGCCTGGGGACAGCCGTACGAGCAGTACTTC.

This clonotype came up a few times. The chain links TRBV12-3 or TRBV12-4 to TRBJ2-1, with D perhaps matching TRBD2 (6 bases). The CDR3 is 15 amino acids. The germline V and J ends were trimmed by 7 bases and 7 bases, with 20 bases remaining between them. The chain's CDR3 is CASTFPLSGGNEQFF. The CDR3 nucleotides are TGTGCCAGCACCTTCCCTCTTAGCGGCGGAAATGAGCAGTTCTTC.

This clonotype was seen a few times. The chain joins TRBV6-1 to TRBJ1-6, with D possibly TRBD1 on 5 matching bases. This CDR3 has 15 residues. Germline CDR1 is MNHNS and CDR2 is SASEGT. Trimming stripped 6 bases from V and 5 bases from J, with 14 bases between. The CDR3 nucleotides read TGTGCCAGCAGACTTCTCCGGGACCATAATTCACCCCTCCACTTT. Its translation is CASRLLRDHNSPLHF.

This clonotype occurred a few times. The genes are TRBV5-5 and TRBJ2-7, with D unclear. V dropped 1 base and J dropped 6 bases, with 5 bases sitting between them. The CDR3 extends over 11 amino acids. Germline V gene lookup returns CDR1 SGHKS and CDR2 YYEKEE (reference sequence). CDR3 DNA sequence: TGTGCCAGCAGCTTGTGGGGCGAGCAGTACTTC. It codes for CASSLWGEQYF. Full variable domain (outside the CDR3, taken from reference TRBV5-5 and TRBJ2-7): DAGVTQSPTHLIKTRGQQVTLRCSPISGHKSVSWYQQVLGQGPQFIFQYYEKEERGRGNFPDRFSARQFPNYSSELNVNALLLGDSALYLCASSLWGEQYFGPGTRLTVT.

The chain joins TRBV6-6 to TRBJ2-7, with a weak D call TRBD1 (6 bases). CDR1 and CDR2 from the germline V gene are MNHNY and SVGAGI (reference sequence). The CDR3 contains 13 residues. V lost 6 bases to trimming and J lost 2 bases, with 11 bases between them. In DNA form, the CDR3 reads TGTGCCAGCAGGCGACAGGAGACCTACGAGCAGTACTTC. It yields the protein CASRRQETYEQYF.

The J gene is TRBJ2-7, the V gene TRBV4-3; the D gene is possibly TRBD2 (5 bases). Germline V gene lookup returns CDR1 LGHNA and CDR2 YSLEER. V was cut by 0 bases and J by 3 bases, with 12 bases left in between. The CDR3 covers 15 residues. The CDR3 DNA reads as TGCGCCAGCAGCCAAGAATCGCGGGCGGGCTACGAGCAGTACTTC. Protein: CASSQESRAGYEQYF.

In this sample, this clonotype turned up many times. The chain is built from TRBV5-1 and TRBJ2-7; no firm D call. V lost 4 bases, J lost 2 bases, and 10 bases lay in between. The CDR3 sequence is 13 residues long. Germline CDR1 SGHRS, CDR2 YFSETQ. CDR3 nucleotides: TGCGCCAGCAGCCGACGAGATGCCTACGAGCAGTACTTC. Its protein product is CASSRRDAYEQYF.

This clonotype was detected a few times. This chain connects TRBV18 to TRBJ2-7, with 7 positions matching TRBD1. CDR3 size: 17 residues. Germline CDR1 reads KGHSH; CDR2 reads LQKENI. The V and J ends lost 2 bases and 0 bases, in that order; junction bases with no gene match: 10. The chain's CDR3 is CASSPTRDSLSSYEQYV. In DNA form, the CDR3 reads TGTGCCAGCTCACCAACCCGGGACAGCCTAAGCTCCTACGAGCAGTACGTC.

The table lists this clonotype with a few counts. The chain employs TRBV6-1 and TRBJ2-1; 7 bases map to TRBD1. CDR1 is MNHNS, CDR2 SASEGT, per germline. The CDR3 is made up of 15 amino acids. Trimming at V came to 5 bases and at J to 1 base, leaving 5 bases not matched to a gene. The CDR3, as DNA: TGTGCCAGCAGTAAGACACAGGGGTCCTACAATGAGCAGTTCTTC. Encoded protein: CASSKTQGSYNEQFF.